This TCR beta chain was obtained from a study of cytomegalovirus exposure and HLA in healthy donors. The CDR3 loop spans 18 amino acids. The V gene's germline CDR1 is MGHRA and CDR2 YSYEKL. Trimming cost V 2 bases and J 9 bases; bases outside gene matches: 15. It was with 60 Vbeta and 13 Jbeta primers that the PCR ran. Profiled with immunoSEQ multiplex PCR; TCRdb holds only in-frame clones, not every one. The data hold 150,000 to 200,000 clones, with roughly 84% observed a single time. Input material: PBMCs. J is TRBJ2-1 and V is TRBV4-1, with TRBD2 identical over 11 bases. The sequence was obtained from a boy between 10 and 17 years old in good health and CMV-seronegative. The CDR3 spells CASSQLPIAGGRLGEQFF. CDR3 in DNA: TGCGCCAGCAGCCAACTACCGATAGCGGGGGGGCGGTTGGGTGAGCAGTTCTTC.